Sequencing of this TCR beta chain was carried out in a study of blood T cell repertoires in COVID-19. Overall study context: T cells, B-cell-depleted T cells, or PBMCs provided the cDNA or gDNA that served as material.

Living in 24 US areas, the participants were between roughly 18 and 95 years of age. Cohorts were based on clinical histories the participants reported. How the authors handled the data: For nucleated cells, counts were estimated from reference gene primer amplification. Sequencing was performed with immunoSEQ multiplex PCR; in TCRdb, only in-frame clones are kept and a portion is missing. The V and J calls and clone size are taken from that table; D and trimming were inferred from the DNA. The sample has 200,000 to 250,000 clones, around 90% seen once. Trimming cost V 0 bases and J 0 bases, with 11 bases left between them. This CDR3 has 16 residues. CDR1 and CDR2 from the germline V gene are LNHNV and YYDKDF (reference sequence).

Sequencing was performed on PBMCs or T cells enriched from blood (not recorded which). This sequence originates from a woman aged 25 to 39 with acute COVID-19. This sequence joins TRBV15 and TRBJ1-2; unclear D gene. As DNA, the CDR3 is TGTGCCACCAGCAGAGATCCGGCGGGGACTAACTATGGCTACACCTTC. Protein product: CATSRDPAGTNYGYTF.